Here is one TCR beta chain with its context. Its specificity is unknown. Germline V gives CDR1 MGHRA, CDR2 YSYEKL. The CDR3 runs to 15 residues. Trimming stripped 1 base from V and 0 bases from J, with 9 bases between. The entry originates in a study of cytomegalovirus exposure and HLA in healthy donors. Study as a whole: From donors who were HLA-typed, an early data release held 65 million to 85 million unique TCRs. Study-level points and caveats: The study recorded 164 TCR beta chains that were cytomegalovirus-associated.

The PCR used 60 Vbeta and 13 Jbeta primers. In the original processing: Roughly 11 million shared chains were among the 80 million or so unique TCR beta chains that a later analysis counted. TCRdb's copy holds only in-frame clones and misses some; the assay was immunoSEQ multiplex PCR. V and J calls and clone size are those listed in that table; D and trimming were worked out from the DNA. The repertoire has about 120,000 clones, around four fifths of them found once; the top ten carry about 11%. The sequence derives from a male donor in good health and CMV-seropositive. Input material: PBMCs. The chain combines TRBV4-1 with TRBJ2-5; D is unclear. Here the CDR3 reads CASSQVVGYQETQYF. Here the CDR3 DNA reads TGCGCCAGCAGCCAAGTGGTCGGGTACCAAGAGACCCAGTACTTC.